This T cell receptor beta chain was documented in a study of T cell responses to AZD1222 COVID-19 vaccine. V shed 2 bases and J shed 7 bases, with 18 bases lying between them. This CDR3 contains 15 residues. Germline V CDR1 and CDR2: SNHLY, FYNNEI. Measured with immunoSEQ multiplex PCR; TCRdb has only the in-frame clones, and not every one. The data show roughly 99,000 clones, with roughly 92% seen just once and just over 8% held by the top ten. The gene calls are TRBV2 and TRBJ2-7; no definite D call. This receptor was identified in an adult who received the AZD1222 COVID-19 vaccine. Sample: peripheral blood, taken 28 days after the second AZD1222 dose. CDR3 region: CASSELQISLGEQYF. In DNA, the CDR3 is TGTGCCAGCAGTGAACTACAGATCTCCCTAGGGGAGCAGTACTTC.